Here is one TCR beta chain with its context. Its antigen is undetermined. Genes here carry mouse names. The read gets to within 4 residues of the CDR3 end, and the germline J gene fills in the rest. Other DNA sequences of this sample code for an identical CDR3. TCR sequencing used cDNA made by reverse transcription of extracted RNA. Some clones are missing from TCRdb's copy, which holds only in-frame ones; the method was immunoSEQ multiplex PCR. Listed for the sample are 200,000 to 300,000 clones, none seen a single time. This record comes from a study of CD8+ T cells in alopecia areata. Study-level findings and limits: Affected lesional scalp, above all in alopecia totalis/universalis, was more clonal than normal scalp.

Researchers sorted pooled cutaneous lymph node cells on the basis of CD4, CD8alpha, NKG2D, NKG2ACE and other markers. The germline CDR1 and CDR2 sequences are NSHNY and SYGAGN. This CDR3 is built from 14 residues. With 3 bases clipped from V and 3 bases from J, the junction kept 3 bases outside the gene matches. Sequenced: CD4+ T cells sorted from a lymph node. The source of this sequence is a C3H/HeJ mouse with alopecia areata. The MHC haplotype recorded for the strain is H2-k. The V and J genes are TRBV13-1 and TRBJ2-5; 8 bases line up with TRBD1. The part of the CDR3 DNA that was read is TGTGCCAGCAGTGTCACAGGGGGGCAAGAC. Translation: CASSVTGGQD. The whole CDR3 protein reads CASSVTGGQDTQYF.